This TCR beta chain stems from a study of control samples from healthy donors and cancer patients. The V and J ends lost 1 base and 7 bases, in that order; junction bases with no gene match: 12. Germline assignment: CDR1 SEHNR and CDR2 FQNEAQ (reference sequence). The CDR3 is 16 amino acids. This clone was recorded only once. Libraries were prepared by immunoSEQ multiplex PCR; TCRdb keeps only in-frame clonotypes and omits some of them. This table holds some 120,000 clones, roughly 88% found once. The sequenced sample consisted of blood. The V call is TRBV7-9, the J call TRBJ1-1; 7 bases align to TRBD1. This receptor was taken from a man aged 50 to 60 in good health. CDR3 sequence: CASSLVKIRGGFEAFF. Written as DNA, the CDR3 is TGTGCCAGCAGCTTAGTTAAGATCAGGGGGGGTTTTGAAGCTTTCTTT.